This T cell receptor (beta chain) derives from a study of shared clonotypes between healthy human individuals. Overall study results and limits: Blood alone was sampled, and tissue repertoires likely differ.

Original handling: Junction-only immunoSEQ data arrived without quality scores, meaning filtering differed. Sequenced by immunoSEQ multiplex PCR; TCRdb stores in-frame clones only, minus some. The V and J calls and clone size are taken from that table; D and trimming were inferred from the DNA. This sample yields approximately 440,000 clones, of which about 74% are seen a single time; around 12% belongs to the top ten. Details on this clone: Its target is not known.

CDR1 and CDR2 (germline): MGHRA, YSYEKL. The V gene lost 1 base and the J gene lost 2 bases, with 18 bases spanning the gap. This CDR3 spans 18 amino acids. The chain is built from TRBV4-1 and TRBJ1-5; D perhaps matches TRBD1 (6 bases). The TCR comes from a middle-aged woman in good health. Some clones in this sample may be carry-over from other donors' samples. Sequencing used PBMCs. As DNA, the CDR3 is TGCGCCAGCAGCCAAGCTGGCGGAGGGGGGCCTGGCAATCAGCCCCAGCATTTT. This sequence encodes CASSQAGGGGPGNQPQHF.